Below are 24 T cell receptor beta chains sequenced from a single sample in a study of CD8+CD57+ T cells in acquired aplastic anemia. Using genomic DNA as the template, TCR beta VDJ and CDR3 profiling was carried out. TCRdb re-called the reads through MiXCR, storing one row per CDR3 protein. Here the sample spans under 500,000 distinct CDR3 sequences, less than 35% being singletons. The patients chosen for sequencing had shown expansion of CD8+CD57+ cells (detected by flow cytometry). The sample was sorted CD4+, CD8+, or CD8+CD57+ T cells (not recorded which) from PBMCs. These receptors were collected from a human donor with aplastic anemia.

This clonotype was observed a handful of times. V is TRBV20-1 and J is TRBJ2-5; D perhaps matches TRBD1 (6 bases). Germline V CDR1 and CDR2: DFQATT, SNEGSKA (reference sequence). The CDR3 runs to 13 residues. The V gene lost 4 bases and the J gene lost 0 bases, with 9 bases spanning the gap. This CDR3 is CSAIRDNQETQYF. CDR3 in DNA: TGCAGTGCTATTAGGGACAACCAAGAGACCCAGTACTTC.

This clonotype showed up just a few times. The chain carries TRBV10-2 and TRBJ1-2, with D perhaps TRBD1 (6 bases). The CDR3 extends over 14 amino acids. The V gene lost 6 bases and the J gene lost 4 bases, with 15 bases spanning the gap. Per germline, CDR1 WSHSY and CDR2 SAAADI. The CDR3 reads CASSETRTAYGYTF. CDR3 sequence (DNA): TGCGCCAGCAGCGAAACAAGGACAGCCTATGGCTACACCTTC.

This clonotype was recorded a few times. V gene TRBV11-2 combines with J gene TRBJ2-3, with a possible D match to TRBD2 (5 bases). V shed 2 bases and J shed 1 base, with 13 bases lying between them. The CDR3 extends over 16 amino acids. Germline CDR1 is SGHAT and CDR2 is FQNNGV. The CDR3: CASSLIGVPGTDTQYF. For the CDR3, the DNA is TGTGCCAGCAGCTTAATCGGGGTCCCCGGCACAGATACGCAGTATTTT.

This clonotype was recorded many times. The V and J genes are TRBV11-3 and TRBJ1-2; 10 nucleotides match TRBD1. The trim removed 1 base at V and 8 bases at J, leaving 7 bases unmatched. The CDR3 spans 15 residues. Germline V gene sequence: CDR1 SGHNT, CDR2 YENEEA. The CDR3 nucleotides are TGTGCCAGCAGCTTAGCCGGGACAGGGGCACCCGGCTACACCTTC. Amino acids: CASSLAGTGAPGYTF.

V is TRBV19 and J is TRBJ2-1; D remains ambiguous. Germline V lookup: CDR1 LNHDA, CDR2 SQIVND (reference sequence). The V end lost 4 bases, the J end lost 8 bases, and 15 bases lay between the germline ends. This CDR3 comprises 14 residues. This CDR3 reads CASSTPWESYEQFF. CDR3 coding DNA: TGTGCCAGTAGTACCCCGTGGGAATCGTATGAGCAGTTCTTC.

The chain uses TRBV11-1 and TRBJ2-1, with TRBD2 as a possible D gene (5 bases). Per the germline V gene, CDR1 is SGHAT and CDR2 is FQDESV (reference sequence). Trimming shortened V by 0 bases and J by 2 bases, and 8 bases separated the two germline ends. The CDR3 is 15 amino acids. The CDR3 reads CASSLAGDAYNEQFF. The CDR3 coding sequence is TGTGCCAGCAGCTTAGCGGGAGACGCCTACAATGAGCAGTTCTTC.

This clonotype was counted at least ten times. CDR3 DNA sequence: TGTGCCAGCAGCCACTTCAGGGACACCTATTCACCCCTCCACTTT. Its translation: CASSHFRDTYSPLHF. This chain uses TRBV14 with TRBJ1-6, with D perhaps TRBD1 (6 bases). Germline V gene sequence: CDR1 SGHDN, CDR2 FVKESK. The CDR3 length is 15 residues. Trimming took 3 bases from V and 8 from J, leaving 14 bases between them.

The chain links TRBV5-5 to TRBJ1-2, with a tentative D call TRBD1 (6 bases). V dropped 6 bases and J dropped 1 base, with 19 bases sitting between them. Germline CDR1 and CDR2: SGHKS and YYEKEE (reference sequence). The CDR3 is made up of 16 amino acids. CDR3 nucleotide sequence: TGTGCCAGCACCTCGGGGTGGGGGGGCGATAACTATGGCTACACCTTC. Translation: CASTSGWGGDNYGYTF.

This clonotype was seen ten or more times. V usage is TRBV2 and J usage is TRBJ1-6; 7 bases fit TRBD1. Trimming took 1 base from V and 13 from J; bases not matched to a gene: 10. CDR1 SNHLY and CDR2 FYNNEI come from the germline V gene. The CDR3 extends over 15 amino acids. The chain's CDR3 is CASSEDYRGGAPLHF. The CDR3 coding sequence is TGTGCCAGCAGTGAAGACTACAGGGGTGGGGCGCCCCTCCACTTT.

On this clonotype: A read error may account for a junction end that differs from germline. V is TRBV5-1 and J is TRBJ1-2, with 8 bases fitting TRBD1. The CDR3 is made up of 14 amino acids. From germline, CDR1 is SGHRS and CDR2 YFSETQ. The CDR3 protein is CASSPGQVGYGYAF. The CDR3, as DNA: TGCGCCAGCAGCCCGGGACAGGTGGGATATGGCTACGCCTTC. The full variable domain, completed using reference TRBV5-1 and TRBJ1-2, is KAGVTQTPRYLIKTRGQQVTLSCSPISGHRSVSWYQQTPGQGLQFLFEYFSETQRNKGNFPGRFSGRQFSNSRSEMNVSTLELGDSALYLCASSPGQVGYGYAFGSGTRLTVV.

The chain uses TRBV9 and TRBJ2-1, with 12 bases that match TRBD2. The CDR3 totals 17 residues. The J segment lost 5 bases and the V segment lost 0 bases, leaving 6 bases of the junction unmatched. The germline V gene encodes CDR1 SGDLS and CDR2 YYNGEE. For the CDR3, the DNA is TGTGCCAGCAGCGTAGTGGCTAGCGGGAGGGGGAACAATGAGCAGTTCTTC. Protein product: CASSVVASGRGNNEQFF.

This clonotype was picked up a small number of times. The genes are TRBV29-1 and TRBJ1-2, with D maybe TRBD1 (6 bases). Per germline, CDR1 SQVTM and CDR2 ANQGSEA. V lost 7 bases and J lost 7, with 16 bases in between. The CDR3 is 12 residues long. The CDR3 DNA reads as TGCAGCGCTAGACAGGTGCACGGTGGCTACACCTTC. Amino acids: CSARQVHGGYTF.

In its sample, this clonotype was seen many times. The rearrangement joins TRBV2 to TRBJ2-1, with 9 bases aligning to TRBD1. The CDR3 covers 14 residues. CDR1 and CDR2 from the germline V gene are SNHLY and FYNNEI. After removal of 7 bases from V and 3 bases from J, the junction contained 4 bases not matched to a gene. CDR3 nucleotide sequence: TGTGCCAGCACGACGGGACAGGGCTACAATGAGCAGTTCTTC. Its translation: CASTTGQGYNEQFF. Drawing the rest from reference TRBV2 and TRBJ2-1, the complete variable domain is EPEVTQTPSHQVTQMGQEVILRCVPISNHLYFYWYRQILGQKVEFLVSFYNNEISEKSEIFDDQFSVERPDGSNFTLKIRSTKLEDSAMYFCASTTGQGYNEQFFGPGTRLTVL.

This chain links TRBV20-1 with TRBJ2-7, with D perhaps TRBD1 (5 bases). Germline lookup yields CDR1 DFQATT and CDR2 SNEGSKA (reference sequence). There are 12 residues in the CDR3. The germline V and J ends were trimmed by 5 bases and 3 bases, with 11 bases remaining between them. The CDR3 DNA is TGCAGTGCTTCAGGGCCGAACTACGAGCAGTACTTC. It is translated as CSASGPNYEQYF.

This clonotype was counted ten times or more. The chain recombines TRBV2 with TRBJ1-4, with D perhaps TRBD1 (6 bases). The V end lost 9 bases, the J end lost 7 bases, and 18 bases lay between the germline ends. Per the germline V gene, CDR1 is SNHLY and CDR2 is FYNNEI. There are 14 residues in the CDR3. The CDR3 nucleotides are TGTGCCAGTAAACCCCGGGACACCCCTGAAAAACTGTTTTTT. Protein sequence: CASKPRDTPEKLFF.

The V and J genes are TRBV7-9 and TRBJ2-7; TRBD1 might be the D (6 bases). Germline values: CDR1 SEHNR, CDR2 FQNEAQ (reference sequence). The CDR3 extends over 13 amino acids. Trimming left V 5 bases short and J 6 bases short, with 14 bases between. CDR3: CASSQGTLGEQYV. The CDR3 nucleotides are TGTGCCAGCAGCCAGGGGACACTAGGCGAGCAGTACGTC.

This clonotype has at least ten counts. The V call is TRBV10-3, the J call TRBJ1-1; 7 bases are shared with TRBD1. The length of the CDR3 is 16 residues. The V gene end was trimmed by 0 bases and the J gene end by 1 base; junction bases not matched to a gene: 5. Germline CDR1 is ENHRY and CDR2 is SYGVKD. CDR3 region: CAISESRDRQNTEAFF. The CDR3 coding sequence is TGTGCCATCAGTGAGTCGAGGGACAGACAGAACACTGAAGCTTTCTTT.

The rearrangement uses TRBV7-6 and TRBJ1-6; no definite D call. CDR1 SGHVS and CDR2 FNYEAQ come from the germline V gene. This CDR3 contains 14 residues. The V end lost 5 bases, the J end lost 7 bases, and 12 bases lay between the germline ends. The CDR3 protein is CASSQQKGNSPLHF. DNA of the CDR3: TGTGCCAGCAGCCAACAGAAAGGCAATTCACCCCTCCACTTT.

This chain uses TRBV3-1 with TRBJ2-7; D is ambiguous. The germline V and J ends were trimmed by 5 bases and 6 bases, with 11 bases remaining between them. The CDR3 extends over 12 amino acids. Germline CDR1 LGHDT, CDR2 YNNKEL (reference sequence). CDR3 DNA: TGTGCCAGCAGCTCGGGTCCCCTCGAGCAGTACTTC. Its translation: CASSSGPLEQYF.

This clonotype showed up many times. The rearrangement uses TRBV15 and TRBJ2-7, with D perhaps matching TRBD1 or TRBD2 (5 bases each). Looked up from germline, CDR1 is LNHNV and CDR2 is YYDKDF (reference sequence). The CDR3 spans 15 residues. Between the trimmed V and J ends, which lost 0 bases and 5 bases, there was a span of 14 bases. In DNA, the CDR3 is TGTGCCACCAGCAGAGATCCCCTCCTGGGGGACGAGCAGTACTTC. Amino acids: CATSRDPLLGDEQYF.

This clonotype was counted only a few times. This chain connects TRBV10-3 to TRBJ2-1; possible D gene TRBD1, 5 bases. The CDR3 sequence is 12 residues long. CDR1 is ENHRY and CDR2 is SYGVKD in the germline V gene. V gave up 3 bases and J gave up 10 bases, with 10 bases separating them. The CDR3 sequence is CAISDPNREQFF. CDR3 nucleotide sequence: TGTGCCATCAGTGATCCCAACAGGGAGCAGTTCTTC.

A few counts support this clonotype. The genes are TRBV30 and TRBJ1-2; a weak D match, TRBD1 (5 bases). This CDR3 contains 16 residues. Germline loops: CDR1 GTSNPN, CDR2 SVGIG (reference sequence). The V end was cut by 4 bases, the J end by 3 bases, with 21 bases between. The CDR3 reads CAWTKGWGRDDYGYTF. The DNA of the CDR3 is TGTGCCTGGACCAAGGGATGGGGCAGGGATGACTATGGCTACACCTTC.

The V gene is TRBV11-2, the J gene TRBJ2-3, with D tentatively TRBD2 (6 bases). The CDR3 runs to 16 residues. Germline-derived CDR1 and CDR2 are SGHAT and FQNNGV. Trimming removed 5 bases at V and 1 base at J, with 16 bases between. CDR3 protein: CASSDKRGVRTDTQYF. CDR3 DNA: TGTGCCAGCAGCGACAAACGCGGGGTACGCACAGATACGCAGTATTTT.

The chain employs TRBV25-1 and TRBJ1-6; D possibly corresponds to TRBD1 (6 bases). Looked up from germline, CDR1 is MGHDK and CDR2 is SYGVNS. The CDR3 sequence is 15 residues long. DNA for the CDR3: TGTGCTAACGTACGGGGGGGCGAGAGGAATTCACCCCTCCACTTT. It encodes CANVRGGERNSPLHF.